The present T cell receptor beta chain was sequenced within a study of blood T cells in healthy people across ages. A sample-barcoded 5' primer and a J-beta primer mix were used in a second PCR of roughly 6 to 11 cycles. Template switching added a 12-random-nucleotide identifier to every cDNA molecule. One entry per CDR3 protein results from TCRdb running MiXCR on the 5' RACE reads. In the table there are hundreds of thousands of distinct CDR3 sequences, 49% of which are singletons. Drawing of peripheral blood yielded roughly 9.3 milliliters from each donor. Extraction yielded at least 6 micrograms of total RNA per sample. The CDR3 totals 15 residues. V lost 4 bases and J lost 7, with 17 bases in between. The V gene's germline CDR1 is LGHNA and CDR2 YSLEER. Broader study findings: Unsorted PBMC material precluded a definitive naive versus antigen-experienced comparison.

A word on this clonotype: Its antigen is unknown.

The TCR was taken from a woman aged 55 to 70 in good health. Material: blood. This chain uses TRBV4-3 with TRBJ2-1, with no clear D. CDR3 protein: CASSPRASHGNEQFF. The DNA for the CDR3 is TGCGCCAGCAGCCCCCGGGCATCTCACGGGAATGAGCAGTTCTTC.